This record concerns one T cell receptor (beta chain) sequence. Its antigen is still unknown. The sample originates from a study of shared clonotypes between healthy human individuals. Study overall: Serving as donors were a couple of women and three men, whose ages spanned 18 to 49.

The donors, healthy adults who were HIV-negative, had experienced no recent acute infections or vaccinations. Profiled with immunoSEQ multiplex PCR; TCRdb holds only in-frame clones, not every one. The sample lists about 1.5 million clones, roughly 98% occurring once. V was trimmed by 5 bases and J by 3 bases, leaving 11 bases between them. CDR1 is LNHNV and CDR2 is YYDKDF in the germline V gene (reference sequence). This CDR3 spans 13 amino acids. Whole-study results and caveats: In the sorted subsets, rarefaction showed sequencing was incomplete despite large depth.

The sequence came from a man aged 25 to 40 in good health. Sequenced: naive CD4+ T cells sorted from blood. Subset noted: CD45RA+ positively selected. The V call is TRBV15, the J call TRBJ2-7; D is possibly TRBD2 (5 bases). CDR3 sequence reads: CATSGGLFYEQYF. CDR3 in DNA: TGTGCCACCAGCGGCGGACTCTTCTACGAGCAGTACTTC.